The text below deals with one T cell receptor (beta chain). Its specific antigen is unknown. No qualities accompany the bases; no much larger clone lies one base away. The collaborating institutions used their own protocols to collect whole blood in K2EDTA tubes. Collaborator samples were shipped for TCRbeta analysis as frozen whole blood, isolated PBMCs, or DNA extracted from either sample type. TCRbeta CDR3 regions were amplified from genomic DNA using the immunoSEQ Assay, a bias-controlled multiplex PCR. Per the authors' processing: Within the assay, amplification of reference gene primers was used to estimate how many nucleated cells each sample contained. Sequence reads were collapsed and filtered to measure the absolute abundance of every unique TCRbeta CDR3 rearrangement. Productive Simpson clonality was computed per sample as the square root of Simpson's diversity index over productive rearrangements. TCRdb retrieved this table from immuneACCESS and kept in-frame rearrangements only. Not all clones are present; in checked studies, unresolved V genes account for under half, and no reason is known for the remainder. The D gene and trimming were derived from the DNA, and the V and J assignments and clone size from that table. Counted in this sample were 37,000 or so clones; approximately 86% of them appeared once. Together, the top ten hold 60% to 65% of the sample.

These data belong to a study of blood T cell repertoires in COVID-19 (dated by TCRdb to 2018 to 2021). Describing the broader study: Samples covering the acute and convalescent phases of COVID-19 were provided by collaborators in the United States, Italy and Spain. The prospective study material was composed of cDNA or gDNA derived from T cells, B-cell-depleted T cells, or PBMCs. Deeply sampled blood TCRbeta repertoires from subjects exposed to, actively infected with, or recovered from COVID-19 were included in the dataset. The repertoires were made available in a free public database intended to serve as a resource for research on the immune response to SARS-CoV-2. Samples were obtained from the ongoing ImmuneRACE study (first 160 participants) and from over a thousand subjects provided by 6 global collaborators. Nearly every sample came with metadata listing a de-identified subject ID, COVID-19 status, age in years and sex. Where available, HLA class I and class II types were taken from metadata supplied by the sample provider and were not determined by assay-based typing. The research as a whole found: The amount of clinical and demographic metadata varied by source and participant and was provided uncurated.

From cysteine to phenylalanine, the CDR3 is 18 amino acids long. The kept DNA is CDR3 alone, 54 bases in frame from the first base. V lost 0 bases and J lost 5 bases; the stretch between them is 24 bases long. According to the germline V gene (reference sequence), CDR1 reads GTSNPN and CDR2 reads SVGIG. The sequenced sample consisted of peripheral blood. The TCR was taken from a man between 65 and 79 years old with acute or convalescent COVID-19. The rearrangement joined TRBV30 to TRBJ2-3, with TRBD2 perhaps the D gene, on 6 matching bases. CDR3 reads: CAWSVTSGVGGAGDTQYF. The nucleotides read TGTGCCTGGAGTGTAACATCGGGAGTGGGGGGAGCGGGAGATACGCAGTATTTT.